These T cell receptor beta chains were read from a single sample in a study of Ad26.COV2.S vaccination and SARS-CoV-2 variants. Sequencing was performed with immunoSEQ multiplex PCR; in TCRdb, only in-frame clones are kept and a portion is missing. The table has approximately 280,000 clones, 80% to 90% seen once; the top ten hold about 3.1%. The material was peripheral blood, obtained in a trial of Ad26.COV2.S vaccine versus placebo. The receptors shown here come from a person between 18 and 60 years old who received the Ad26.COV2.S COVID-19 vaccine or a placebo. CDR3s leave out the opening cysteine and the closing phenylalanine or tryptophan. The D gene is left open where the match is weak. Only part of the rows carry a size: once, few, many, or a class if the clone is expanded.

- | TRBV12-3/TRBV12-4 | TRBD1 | ASSWTGYREQY
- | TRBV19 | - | ASGTPSSYEQY
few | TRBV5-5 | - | ASSLESLLSGANVLT
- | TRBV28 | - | ASSLMGGSYEQY
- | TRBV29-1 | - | SVVRGAQETQY
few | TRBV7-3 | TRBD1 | ASSSDRATEAF
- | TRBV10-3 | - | AITGSGNTIY
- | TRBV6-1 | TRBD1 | ASSEAGSAGGATWAF
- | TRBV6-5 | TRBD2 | ASTASGGETQY
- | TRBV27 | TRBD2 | ASSPLAGGRETQY
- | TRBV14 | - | ASSQAGSTGELF
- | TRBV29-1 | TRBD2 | SVRGSLNEQF
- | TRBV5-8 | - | ASSLVANQPQH
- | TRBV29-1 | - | SVDGGLSSGNTIY
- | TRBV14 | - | ASRRSGANVLT
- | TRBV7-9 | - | ASSPSQSGANVLT
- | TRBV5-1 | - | ASRTDWQGGELF
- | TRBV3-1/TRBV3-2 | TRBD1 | ASSPDREVDTGELF
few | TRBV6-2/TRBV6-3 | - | ASSYGPGFYEQY
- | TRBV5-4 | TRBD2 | ASRSQAGGNHEQY
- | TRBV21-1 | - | ASSKAPLWGGGTEAF
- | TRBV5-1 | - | ASSVRGGSRTGELF